The rows below give T cell receptor beta chains drawn from one sample of a study of naive and memory T cell subsets. TCRdb processed the UMI-ligation and nested PCR reads anew with MiXCR; each CDR3 protein has one entry. The sample comprises some 10,000 distinct CDR3 sequences, around 5.6% of which are singletons, and 50% to 70% rests with the top ten. The sample was CD4+ TEMRA cells from blood. Receptors were obtained from a human donor in good health. Each CDR3 is given with its conserved first and last residue. Fields, in order: V gene, clone size, D gene, J gene, CDR3 length, CDR3 DNA, CDR3 protein. A D gene is named only where the DNA matches it firmly. The size entry is marked missing in some rows and otherwise reads once, few, many or a size class.

V: TRBV6-5
size: many
D: NA
J: TRBJ2-7
length: 18
DNA: TGTGCCAGCAGTTACTCCCAATTTCCGTCTCAGGGCACCTACGAGCAGTACTTC
CDR3: CASSYSQFPSQGTYEQYF

V: TRBV5-1
size: many
D: NA
J: TRBJ2-5
length: 14
DNA: TGCGCCAGCAGCTTGGTTGGGTACCAAGAGACCCAGTACTTC
CDR3: CASSLVGYQETQYF

V: TRBV6-5
size: many
D: NA
J: TRBJ1-5
length: 13
DNA: TGTGCCAGCAGTTCGGCAGGAAGACAGCCCCAGCATTTT
CDR3: CASSSAGRQPQHF

V: TRBV14
size: NA
D: NA
J: TRBJ1-1
length: 14
DNA: TGTGCCAGCAGCCAAGAGGGTTGGATCACTGAAGCTTTCTTT
CDR3: CASSQEGWITEAFF

V: TRBV20-1
size: many
D: NA
J: TRBJ1-2
length: 12
DNA: TGCAGTGCAACCCCCTACAAATATGGCTACACCTTC
CDR3: CSATPYKYGYTF

V: TRBV21-1
size: NA
D: NA
J: TRBJ1-5
length: 19
DNA: TGTGCCAGCAGCAAAGCGCAGCGGGGAAGGAAAAATAGCAATCAGCCCCAGCATTTT
CDR3: CASSKAQRGRKNSNQPQHF

V: TRBV7-9
size: many
D: TRBD2
J: TRBJ2-1
length: 15
DNA: TGTGCCAGCAGCCCCTCGGGAGGGCCAAGCAATGAGCAGTTCTTC
CDR3: CASSPSGGPSNEQFF

V: TRBV7-2
size: many
D: NA
J: TRBJ1-2
length: 15
DNA: TGTGCCAGCAGCCGAGGGCCTTTAGTCCCCTATGGCTACACCTTC
CDR3: CASSRGPLVPYGYTF

V: TRBV20-1
size: medium-sized
D: TRBD1
J: TRBJ2-2
length: 14
DNA: TGCAGTGCGGGGACAGGGAGGTACACCGGGGAGCTGTTTTTT
CDR3: CSAGTGRYTGELFF

V: TRBV20-1
size: many
D: TRBD2
J: TRBJ2-1
length: 20
DNA: TGCAGTGCCAACCCGCTGACTAGCGGGAGGGCACCCAGCTCCTACAATGAGCAGTTCTTC
CDR3: CSANPLTSGRAPSSYNEQFF

V: TRBV19
size: few
D: NA
J: TRBJ1-1
length: 13
DNA: TGTGCCAGTAGTGGGACTGTGAACACTGAAGCTTTCTTT
CDR3: CASSGTVNTEAFF

V: TRBV7-9
size: many
D: TRBD2
J: TRBJ2-3
length: 13
DNA: TGTGCCAGCCCAGCGGGATCCACAGATACGCAGTATTTT
CDR3: CASPAGSTDTQYF

V: TRBV7-2
size: many
D: NA
J: TRBJ2-7
length: 13
DNA: TGTGCCAGCAGCTTAACGCGGGGCTACGAGCAGTACTTC
CDR3: CASSLTRGYEQYF

V: TRBV7-2
size: medium-sized
D: TRBD2
J: TRBJ2-1
length: 12
DNA: TGTGCCAGCAGCTCCAGCGGGGTGGTGCAGTTCTTC
CDR3: CASSSSGVVQFF

V: TRBV7-9
size: many
D: TRBD1
J: TRBJ1-2
length: 15
DNA: TGTGCCAGCAGCTTAGGCGCAGGGGGAAACTATGGCTACACCTTC
CDR3: CASSLGAGGNYGYTF

V: TRBV10-3
size: many
D: NA
J: TRBJ2-7
length: 15
DNA: TGTGCCATCAGTGAGTCCGGAAGAACTGGGGACGAGCAGTACTTC
CDR3: CAISESGRTGDEQYF

V: TRBV3-1
size: many
D: TRBD2
J: TRBJ2-3
length: 15
DNA: TGTGCCAGCAGCCAAGATCGAATCGCGGGAGGTACGCAGTATTTT
CDR3: CASSQDRIAGGTQYF

V: TRBV19
size: many
D: TRBD1
J: TRBJ2-2
length: 15
DNA: TGTGCCAGTAGCCCTGGACAGGGGGGGGTCGGGGAGCTGTTTTTT
CDR3: CASSPGQGGVGELFF

V: TRBV28
size: many
D: TRBD1
J: TRBJ2-6
length: 15
DNA: TGTGCCAGCAAAGGGGGCTCCTCTGGGGCCAACGTCCTGACTTTC
CDR3: CASKGGSSGANVLTF

V: TRBV12-3/TRBV12-4
size: few
D: TRBD1
J: TRBJ1-5
length: 15
DNA: TGTGCCAGCAGCTACCAAGGGACAGGCGGAATAACCCAGCATTTT
CDR3: CASSYQGTGGITQHF

V: TRBV7-2
size: few
D: TRBD2
J: TRBJ2-7
length: 14
DNA: TGTGCCAGCAGCCGAAGCGGGAGCAATTACGAGCAGTACTTC
CDR3: CASSRSGSNYEQYF

V: TRBV11-2
size: few
D: TRBD1
J: TRBJ1-2
length: 15
DNA: TGTGCCAGCAGCGAATCCAGGGGGCTAGGGTATGGCTACACCTTC
CDR3: CASSESRGLGYGYTF

V: TRBV6-5
size: NA
D: TRBD2
J: TRBJ2-7
length: 15
DNA: TGTGCCAGCAGTAGCTCGACTAGCGGGGGCTACGAGCAGTACTTC
CDR3: CASSSSTSGGYEQYF

V: TRBV20-1
size: NA
D: NA
J: TRBJ1-3
length: 11
DNA: TGCAGTGGGATGGCTGGAAACACCATATATTTT
CDR3: CSGMAGNTIYF

V: TRBV28
size: many
D: NA
J: TRBJ2-1
length: 15
DNA: TGTGCCAGCACCCGAGGGGAGGGGGCCTACAATGAGCAGTTCTTC
CDR3: CASTRGEGAYNEQFF

V: TRBV7-8
size: medium-sized
D: NA
J: TRBJ2-1
length: 16
DNA: TGTGCCAGCAGCCCCTTGGGGACCCGGCCTCGGAATGAGCAGTTCTTC
CDR3: CASSPLGTRPRNEQFF

V: TRBV7-2
size: NA
D: NA
J: TRBJ1-5
length: 14
DNA: TGTGCCAGCAGCTCGGGCGGAGGCAATCAGCCCCAGCATTTT
CDR3: CASSSGGGNQPQHF

V: TRBV7-9
size: few
D: NA
J: TRBJ1-3
length: 12
DNA: TGTGCCAGCAGCTTACCTGGAAACACCATATATTTT
CDR3: CASSLPGNTIYF

V: TRBV24-1
size: many
D: NA
J: TRBJ2-7
length: 12
DNA: TGTGCCACCAGTCAAATTGGCTACGAGCAGTACTTC
CDR3: CATSQIGYEQYF

V: TRBV6-6
size: many
D: NA
J: TRBJ2-1
length: 13
DNA: TGTGCCAGCAGTTACTCCCCGGGGCATGAGCAGTTCTTC
CDR3: CASSYSPGHEQFF

V: TRBV25-1
size: many
D: NA
J: TRBJ1-6
length: 13
DNA: TGTGCCAGCAGTGCGGGCCCACTCTCACCCCTCCACTTT
CDR3: CASSAGPLSPLHF

V: TRBV25-1
size: many
D: NA
J: TRBJ2-7
length: 13
DNA: TGTGCCAGCAGTGAATCTGGCCTCTACGAGCAGTACTTC
CDR3: CASSESGLYEQYF

V: TRBV18
size: NA
D: NA
J: TRBJ2-6
length: 17
DNA: TGTGCCAGCTCACCTACCGGGACCAACTCTGGGGCCAACGTCCTGACTTTC
CDR3: CASSPTGTNSGANVLTF

V: TRBV6-1
size: NA
D: NA
J: TRBJ1-6
length: 16
DNA: TGTGCCAGCAGTGAATGGGGGCTCCTAAATAATTCACCCCTCCACTTT
CDR3: CASSEWGLLNNSPLHF

V: TRBV20-1
size: many
D: TRBD1
J: TRBJ1-5
length: 14
DNA: TGCAGTGCTAGAGTCGGGACAGCTAATCAGCCCCAGCATTTT
CDR3: CSARVGTANQPQHF

V: TRBV20-1
size: many
D: TRBD1
J: TRBJ1-5
length: 14
DNA: TGCAGTGCTGCTCGGGACAGGGCCAATCAGCCCCAGCATTTT
CDR3: CSAARDRANQPQHF

V: TRBV20-1
size: many
D: NA
J: TRBJ1-5
length: 14
DNA: TGCAGTGCTAGAGTGTCAGGGAGAACTCAGCCCCAGCATTTT
CDR3: CSARVSGRTQPQHF

V: TRBV2
size: many
D: NA
J: TRBJ1-1
length: 13
DNA: TGTGCCAGCATTAGGACAGAGAACACTGAAGCTTTCTTT
CDR3: CASIRTENTEAFF

V: TRBV7-2
size: many
D: NA
J: TRBJ2-7
length: 14
DNA: TGTGCCAGCAGCTCGGACAGCCACTCCTACGAGCAGTACTTC
CDR3: CASSSDSHSYEQYF